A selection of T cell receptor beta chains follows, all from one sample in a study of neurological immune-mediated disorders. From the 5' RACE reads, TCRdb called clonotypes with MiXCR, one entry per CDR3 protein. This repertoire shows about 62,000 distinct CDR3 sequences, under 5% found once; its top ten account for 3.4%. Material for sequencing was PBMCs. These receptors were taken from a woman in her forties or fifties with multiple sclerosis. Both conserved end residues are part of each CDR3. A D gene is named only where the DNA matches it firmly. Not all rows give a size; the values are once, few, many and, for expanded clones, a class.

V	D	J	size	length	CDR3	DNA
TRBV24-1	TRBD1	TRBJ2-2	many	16	CATSDRTGGYTGELFF	TGTGCCACCAGTGACCGGACAGGGGGATACACCGGGGAGCTGTTTTTT
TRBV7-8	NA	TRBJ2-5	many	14	CASSPTPPSETQYF	TGTGCCAGCAGCCCAACTCCTCCGTCGGAGACCCAGTACTTC
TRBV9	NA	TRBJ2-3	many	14	CASSARVDPDTQYF	TGTGCCAGCAGCGCCCGGGTGGACCCAGATACGCAGTATTTT
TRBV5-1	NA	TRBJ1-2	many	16	CASSLKVSAPGYGYTF	TGCGCCAGCAGCTTGAAGGTTTCGGCTCCCGGCTATGGCTACACCTTC
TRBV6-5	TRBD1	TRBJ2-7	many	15	CASRRDRDFSYEQYF	TGTGCCAGCAGACGAGACAGGGATTTCTCCTACGAGCAGTACTTC
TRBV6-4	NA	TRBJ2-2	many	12	CASRSGAGELFF	TGTGCCAGCAGATCGGGGGCCGGGGAGCTGTTTTTT
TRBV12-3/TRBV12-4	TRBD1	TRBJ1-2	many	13	CASSTGARNGYTF	TGTGCCAGCAGTACAGGGGCTCGAAATGGCTACACCTTC
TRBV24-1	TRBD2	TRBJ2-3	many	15	CATSDPSGNTDTQYF	TGTGCCACCAGTGATCCTAGCGGAAACACAGATACGCAGTATTTT
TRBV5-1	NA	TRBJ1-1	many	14	CASSMKPRGTEAFF	TGCGCCAGCAGCATGAAGCCGCGGGGCACTGAAGCTTTCTTT
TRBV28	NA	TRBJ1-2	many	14	CASSSADRDYGYTF	TGTGCCAGCAGCAGCGCGGACAGAGACTATGGCTACACCTTC
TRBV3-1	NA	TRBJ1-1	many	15	CASSHSDRRNTEAFF	TGTGCCAGCAGCCACTCCGACAGGCGGAACACTGAAGCTTTCTTT
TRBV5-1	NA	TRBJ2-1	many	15	CASSLTNSPYNEQFF	TGCGCCAGCAGCCTCACAAATTCCCCTTACAATGAGCAGTTCTTC
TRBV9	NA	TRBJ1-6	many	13	CASSPKDSTPLHF	TGTGCCAGCAGCCCGAAGGACAGTACACCCCTCCACTTT
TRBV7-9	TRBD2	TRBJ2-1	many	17	CASSSLQGLAGYNEQFF	TGTGCCAGCAGCTCCCTACAGGGGCTAGCGGGGTACAATGAGCAGTTCTTC
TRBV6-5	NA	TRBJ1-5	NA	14	CASRNQGPNQPQNF	TGTGCCAGCAGAAACCAGGGCCCAAATCAGCCCCAGAATTTT
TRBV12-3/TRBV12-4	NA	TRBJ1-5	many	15	CASSREAGRAQPQHF	TGTGCCAGCAGTCGCGAGGCAGGGCGGGCTCAGCCCCAGCATTTT
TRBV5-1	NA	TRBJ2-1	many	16	CASSLVSLGSYNEQFF	TGCGCCAGCAGCTTGGTCTCTCTAGGCTCCTACAATGAGCAGTTCTTC
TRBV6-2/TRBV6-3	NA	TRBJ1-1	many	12	CASSYLPGEAFF	TGTGCCAGCAGTTACCTCCCGGGGGAGGCTTTCTTT
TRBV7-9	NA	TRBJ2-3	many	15	CASSFGGSSGDTQYF	TGTGCCAGCAGCTTTGGGGGCTCCTCGGGAGATACGCAGTATTTT
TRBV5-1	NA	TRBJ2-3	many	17	CASSLIGLSHPTDTQYF	TGCGCCAGCAGCCTCATTGGCCTCTCCCATCCGACAGATACGCAGTATTTT
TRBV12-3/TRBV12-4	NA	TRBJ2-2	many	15	CASSLNRAGTGELFF	TGTGCCAGCAGTCTAAACAGGGCCGGGACCGGGGAGCTGTTTTTT
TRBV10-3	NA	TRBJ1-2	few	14	CAISEGGAGYGYTF	TGTGCCATCAGTGAGGGGGGAGCCGGCTATGGCTACACCTTC
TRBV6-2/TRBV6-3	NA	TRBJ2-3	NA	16	CASSSIKMVGTDTQYF	TGTGCCAGCAGTTCTATAAAGATGGTTGGCACAGATACGCAGTATTTT
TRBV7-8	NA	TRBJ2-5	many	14	CATVRRGPQETQYF	TGTGCCACCGTACGACGGGGGCCCCAAGAGACCCAGTACTTC
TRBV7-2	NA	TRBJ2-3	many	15	CASSPALGVVSTQYF	TGTGCCAGCAGCCCAGCTCTGGGGGTGGTTTCTACGCAGTATTTT
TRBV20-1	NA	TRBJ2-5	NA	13	CSASLRGQETQYF	TGCAGTGCTAGCCTTCGGGGCCAAGAGACCCAGTACTTC
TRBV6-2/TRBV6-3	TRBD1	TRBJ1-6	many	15	CASSPGQGGFSPLHF	TGTGCCAGCAGTCCAGGACAGGGAGGTTTTTCACCCCTCCACTTT
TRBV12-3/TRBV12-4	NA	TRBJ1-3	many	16	CASSRGIAISGNTIYF	TGTGCCAGCAGCCGTGGGATTGCCATCTCTGGAAACACCATATATTTT
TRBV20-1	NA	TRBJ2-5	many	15	CSARDFSDTPLTQYF	TGCAGTGCTAGAGATTTTTCTGACACCCCGTTGACCCAGTACTTC
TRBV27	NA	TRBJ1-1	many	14	CASSFRGQNTEAFF	TGTGCCAGCAGTTTTCGGGGACAGAACACTGAAGCTTTCTTT
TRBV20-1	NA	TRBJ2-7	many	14	CSARAEQGTYEQYF	TGCAGTGCTAGAGCTGAGCAGGGGACCTACGAGCAGTACTTC
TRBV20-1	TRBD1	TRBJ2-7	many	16	CSARLPGTGRTYEQYF	TGCAGTGCTAGACTACCCGGGACAGGACGAACCTACGAGCAGTACTTC
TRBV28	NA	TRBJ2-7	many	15	CASSSTGTKRYEQYF	TGTGCCAGCAGTTCCACAGGGACTAAGCGATACGAGCAGTACTTC
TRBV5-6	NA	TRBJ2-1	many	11	CASSVSNEQFF	TGTGCCAGCAGCGTAAGCAATGAGCAGTTCTTC
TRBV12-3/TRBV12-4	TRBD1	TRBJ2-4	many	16	CASSLHRDRGRNIQYF	TGTGCCAGCAGTCTGCACCGGGACAGGGGCAGAAACATTCAGTACTTC
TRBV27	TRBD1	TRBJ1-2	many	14	CASSPHQGTVGYTF	TGTGCCAGCAGTCCACATCAGGGGACAGTCGGCTACACCTTC
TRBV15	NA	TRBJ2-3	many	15	CATSRVGSGTDTQYF	TGTGCCACCAGCAGAGTAGGGAGCGGGACAGATACGCAGTATTTT
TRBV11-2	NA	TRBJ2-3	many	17	CASSLGLMFAGTDTQYF	TGTGCCAGCAGCTTAGGTCTAATGTTTGCTGGCACAGATACGCAGTATTTT
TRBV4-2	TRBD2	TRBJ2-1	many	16	CASSQGSLAGYNEQFF	TGTGCCAGCAGCCAAGGGTCCCTAGCGGGATACAATGAGCAGTTCTTC
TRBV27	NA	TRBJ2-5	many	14	CASSFPTSQETQYF	TGTGCCAGCAGTTTCCCGACATCACAAGAGACCCAGTACTTC
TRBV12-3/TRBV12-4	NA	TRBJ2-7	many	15	CASSAYGTVTYEQYF	TGTGCCAGCAGCGCATACGGGACGGTAACCTACGAGCAGTACTTC
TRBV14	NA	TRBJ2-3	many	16	CASSQELRGDTDTQYF	TGTGCCAGCAGCCAAGAGTTGAGGGGGGACACAGATACGCAGTATTTT
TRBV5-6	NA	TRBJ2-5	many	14	CASSLLVQQETQYF	TGTGCCAGCAGCTTGCTGGTTCAACAAGAGACCCAGTACTTC
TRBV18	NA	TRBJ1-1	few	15	CASSLQKGWETEAFF	TGTGCCAGCTCACTTCAAAAGGGGTGGGAAACTGAAGCTTTCTTT
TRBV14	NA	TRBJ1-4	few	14	CASRLSSGGEKLFF	TGTGCCAGCAGGTTGTCATCCGGGGGTGAAAAACTGTTTTTT
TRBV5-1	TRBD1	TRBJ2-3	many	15	CASSPTGASTDTQYF	TGCGCCAGCAGCCCGACAGGGGCTAGCACAGATACGCAGTATTTT
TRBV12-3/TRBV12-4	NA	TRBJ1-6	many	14	CASSFDRDNSPLHF	TGTGCCAGCAGTTTTGACAGAGATAATTCACCCCTCCACTTT
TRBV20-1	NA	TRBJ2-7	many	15	CSARVVGQRTGEQYF	TGCAGTGCTAGAGTGGTCGGACAGAGGACGGGGGAGCAGTACTTC
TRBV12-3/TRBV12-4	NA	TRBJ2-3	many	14	CASSPVVGTDTQYF	TGTGCCAGCAGTCCAGTGGTGGGGACAGATACGCAGTATTTT
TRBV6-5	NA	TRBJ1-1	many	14	CASRPRGGSTEAFF	TGTGCCAGCAGACCCCGGGGGGGGAGCACTGAAGCTTTCTTT
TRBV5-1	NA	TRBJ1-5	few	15	CASSLGGSGNQPQNF	TGCGCCAGCAGCTTGGGGGGTTCGGGCAATCAGCCCCAGAATTTT
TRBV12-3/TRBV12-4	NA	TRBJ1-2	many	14	CASSLEASAYGYTF	TGTGCCAGCAGTTTGGAGGCGTCCGCCTATGGCTACACCTTC
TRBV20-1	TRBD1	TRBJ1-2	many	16	CSASRDRGGSNYGYTF	TGCAGTGCTAGTCGGGACAGGGGAGGGAGTAACTATGGCTACACCTTC